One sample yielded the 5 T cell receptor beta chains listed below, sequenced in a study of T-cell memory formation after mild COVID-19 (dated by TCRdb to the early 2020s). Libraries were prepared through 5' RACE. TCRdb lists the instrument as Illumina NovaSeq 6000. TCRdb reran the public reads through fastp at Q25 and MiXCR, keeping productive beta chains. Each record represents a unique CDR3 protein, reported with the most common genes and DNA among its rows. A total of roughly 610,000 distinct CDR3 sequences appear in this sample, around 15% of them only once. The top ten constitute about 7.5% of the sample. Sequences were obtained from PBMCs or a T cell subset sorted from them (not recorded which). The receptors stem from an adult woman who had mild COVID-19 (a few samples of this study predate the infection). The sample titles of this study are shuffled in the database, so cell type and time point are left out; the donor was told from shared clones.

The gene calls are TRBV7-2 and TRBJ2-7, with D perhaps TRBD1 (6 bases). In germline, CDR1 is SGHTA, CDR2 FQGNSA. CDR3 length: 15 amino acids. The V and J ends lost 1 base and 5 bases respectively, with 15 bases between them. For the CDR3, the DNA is TGTGCCAGCAGCTTAGAAACAGGGATCATCGACGAGCAGTACTTC. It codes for CASSLETGIIDEQYF.

The CDR3 loop is CASSQAGDHSGGEETQYF. The CDR3 DNA reads as TGCGCCAGCAGCCAAGCTGGGGACCATAGCGGGGGAGAGGAGACCCAGTACTTC. This chain connects TRBV4-1 to TRBJ2-5; 9 positions match TRBD2. The V and J ends lost 1 base and 5 bases, in that order; junction bases with no gene match: 14. Germline assignment: CDR1 MGHRA and CDR2 YSYEKL. This CDR3 has 18 amino acids.

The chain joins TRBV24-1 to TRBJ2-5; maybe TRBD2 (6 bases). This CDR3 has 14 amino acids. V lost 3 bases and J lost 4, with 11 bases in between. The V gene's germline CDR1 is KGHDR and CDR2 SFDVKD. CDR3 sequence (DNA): TGTGCCACCAGTGATCCCGGGAGTCGAGAGACCCAGTACTTC. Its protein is CATSDPGSRETQYF.

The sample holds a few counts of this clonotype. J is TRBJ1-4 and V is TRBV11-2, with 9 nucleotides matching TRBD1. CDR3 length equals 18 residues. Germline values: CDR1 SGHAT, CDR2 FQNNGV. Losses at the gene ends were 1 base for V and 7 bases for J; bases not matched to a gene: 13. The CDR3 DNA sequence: TGTGCCAGCAGCTTAGGGCGAATGGACAGGGGCAGTAGTGAAAAACTGTTTTTT. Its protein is CASSLGRMDRGSSEKLFF.

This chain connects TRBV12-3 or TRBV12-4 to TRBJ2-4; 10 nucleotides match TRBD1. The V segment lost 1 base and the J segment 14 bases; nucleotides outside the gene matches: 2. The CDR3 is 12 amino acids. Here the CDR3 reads CASSLGGTGEYF. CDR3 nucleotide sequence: TGTGCCAGCAGTTTAGGGGGGACAGGGGAGTACTTC.